This TCR beta chain appears in the sequencing data of a study of T-cell reconstitution after alpha-beta-depleted transplantation in children (dated by TCRdb to 2016 to 2017). A note on the overall study: Using TCR repertoire profiling, the study followed T-cell immune reconstitution in a quantitative way in children after TCRalphabeta/CD19-depleted allogeneic hematopoietic cell transplantation.

To prepare the library, PCR was applied. Sequencing instrument: Illumina HiSeq 2500. TCR library preparation used molecular barcoding, with unique molecular identifiers applied to normalize quantification of the TCRbeta repertoire. TCRdb reprocessing: public reads trimmed at Q25 with fastp, clones called with MiXCR, in-frame beta chains kept. Duplicate CDR3 protein sequences are folded into a single record with the most common DNA and genes. This sample has about 640,000 distinct CDR3 sequences in its table, and roughly 15% of those were observed once. The top ten clonotypes cover 0.8% to 1.1% of the sample. This clonotype occurred many times. Its antigen remains unidentified. No base-level quality is on record; no much larger clone is a single base apart. The CDR3 starts with the cysteine, ends with the phenylalanine, and has 11 residues. CDR3 DNA is the only sequence kept; it has 33 bases, read in frame from the first base. Trimming takes 8 bases from V and 4 bases from J, and the germline ends sit 11 bases apart. From a lookup of the germline V gene, CDR1 and CDR2 are SQVTM and ANQGSEA.

The specimen comprised PBMCs from the stem cell graft donor, sampled from the stem cell graft. The sequence links TRBV29-1 to TRBJ1-2, with the D gene too uncertain to name. The receptor was derived from a human donor who donated a stem cell graft to a child with acute myeloid leukemia. The CDR3 reads as follows: CSPWGAYGYTF. In nucleotides, the sequence is TGCAGCCCGTGGGGAGCCTATGGCTACACCTTC.